The next 10 T cell receptor beta chains were all read from a single sample in a study of identical twins (dated by TCRdb to about 2016). The receptor library was made with 5' RACE. TCRdb shows the sequencer as Illumina HiSeq 2000. TCRdb trimmed the raw reads at Q25, called clones with MiXCR and kept productive beta chains. Each entry is one CDR3 protein sequence, shown with its most common DNA and genes. Within this sample are about 20,000 distinct CDR3 sequences, with approximately 71% of them counted one time only. Jointly, the top ten make up under 7% of the sample. The specimen sequenced was memory (CD45RO+) T cells sorted from blood. The sample's cell subset or site label is to be understood as: CD45RO+ enriched T cells. These receptors all stem from a woman under 30 in good health. This table probably holds off-target reads from a library built for another chain.

The J gene is TRBJ2-1, the V gene TRBV25-1; TRBD2 is a possible D gene (5 bases). The CDR3 has 14 residues. V was shortened by 4 bases and J by 9 bases, with 16 bases between the two germline ends. Germline values: CDR1 MGHDK, CDR2 SYGVNS. The CDR3 spells CASSVGQVGGEQFF. DNA for the CDR3: TGTGCCAGCAGTGTGGGCCAGGTAGGAGGTGAGCAGTTCTTC.

This chain joins TRBV15 and TRBJ1-1, with TRBD1 matching 9 bases. The V segment lost 3 bases and the J segment 4 bases; nucleotides outside the gene matches: 9. Germline CDR1 reads LNHNV; CDR2 reads YYDKDF (reference sequence). This CDR3 has 16 amino acids. The CDR3 here is CATSRRMGQGITEAFF. CDR3 nucleotides: TGTGCCACCAGCAGGCGTATGGGACAGGGTATCACTGAAGCTTTCTTT. The full variable domain, completed using reference TRBV15 and TRBJ1-1, is DAMVIQNPRYQVTQFGKPVTLSCSQTLNHNVMYWYQQKSSQAPKLLFHYYDKDFNNEADTPDNFQSRRPNTSFCFLDIRSPGLGDTAMYLCATSRRMGQGITEAFFGQGTRLTVV.

V and J are TRBV6-1 and TRBJ2-1; possible D gene TRBD1, 5 bases. The CDR3 runs 15 residues. The V end lost 5 bases, the J end lost 4 bases, and 15 bases lay between the germline ends. CDR1 is MNHNS and CDR2 is SASEGT in the germline V gene. The chain's CDR3 is CASSKDTYTYNEQFF. Written as DNA, the CDR3 is TGTGCCAGCAGTAAGGACACCTACACATACAATGAGCAGTTCTTC.

This clonotype was detected only a few times. The chain employs TRBV20-1 and TRBJ2-2; D is ambiguous. This CDR3 spans 13 amino acids. Trimming removed 6 bases from V and 8 bases from J, with 16 bases in between. CDR1 is DFQATT and CDR2 is SNEGSKA in the germline V gene (reference sequence). In nucleotides, the CDR3 is TGCAGTGCCCCCCGGGTGTCTGAAGGGGAGCTGTTTTTT. Translation: CSAPRVSEGELFF.

This clonotype was detected a few times. The chain is built from TRBV5-6 and TRBJ2-3; TRBD2 aligns across 7 bases. The ends lost 3 bases at V and 0 bases at J; junction bases unmatched: 16. Per germline, CDR1 SGHDT and CDR2 YYEEEE. The length of the CDR3 is 19 residues. The DNA of the CDR3 is TGTGCCAGCAGCTCGCCGGGACTAAACCTCCTACGTAGCACAGATACGCAGTATTTT. This sequence encodes CASSSPGLNLLRSTDTQYF.

The V and J genes are TRBV10-3 and TRBJ2-5; D might be TRBD1 (5 bases). The CDR3 runs 15 residues. The V and J ends lost 2 bases and 3 bases respectively, with 13 bases between them. Germline V gene data show CDR1 as ENHRY and CDR2 as SYGVKD. DNA of the CDR3: TGTGCCATCAGTGAGGGACAAGATCGGGAAGAGACCCAGTACTTC. Translating it yields CAISEGQDREETQYF.

This rearrangement joins TRBV18 to TRBJ2-1; 8 positions agree with TRBD1. Germline V CDR1 and CDR2: KGHSH, LQKENI. Unmatched junction bases numbered 12, after V lost 0 bases and J lost 8 bases. CDR3 length: 17 amino acids. The CDR3 region has the DNA TGTGCCAGCTCACCACCCGACAGGGGCGTATATTCCCATGAGCAGTTCTTC. This gives the protein CASSPPDRGVYSHEQFF.

This clonotype was seen a few times. V gene TRBV20-1 combines with J gene TRBJ2-1, with 12 bases lining up with TRBD2. The CDR3 totals 16 residues. V trimming: 3 bases; J trimming: 8 bases; junction bases outside the gene matches: 11. In germline, CDR1 is DFQATT, CDR2 SNEGSKA (reference sequence). DNA for the CDR3: TGCAGTGCTAGGTCGGCGCGACTAGCGGGAGTTGATGAGCAGTTCTTC. Translated, it gives CSARSARLAGVDEQFF.

The chain couples TRBV7-2 to TRBJ2-6; no reliable D call. The CDR3 consists of 15 residues. Trimming left V 3 bases short and J 0 bases short, with 6 bases between. The V gene's germline CDR1 is SGHTA and CDR2 FQGNSA. This chain's CDR3 is CASSLRISGANVLTF. The CDR3 nucleotides are TGTGCCAGCAGCTTGAGAATCTCTGGGGCCAACGTCCTGACTTTC.

The chain combines TRBV12-3 or TRBV12-4 with TRBJ2-3; D might be TRBD2 (5 bases). CDR3 length: 15 residues. V lost 3 bases and J lost 2, with 12 bases in between. The CDR3 DNA is TGTGCCAGCAGTTTGGGTGACGGGGACACAGATACGCAGTATTTT. Encoded protein: CASSLGDGDTDTQYF.